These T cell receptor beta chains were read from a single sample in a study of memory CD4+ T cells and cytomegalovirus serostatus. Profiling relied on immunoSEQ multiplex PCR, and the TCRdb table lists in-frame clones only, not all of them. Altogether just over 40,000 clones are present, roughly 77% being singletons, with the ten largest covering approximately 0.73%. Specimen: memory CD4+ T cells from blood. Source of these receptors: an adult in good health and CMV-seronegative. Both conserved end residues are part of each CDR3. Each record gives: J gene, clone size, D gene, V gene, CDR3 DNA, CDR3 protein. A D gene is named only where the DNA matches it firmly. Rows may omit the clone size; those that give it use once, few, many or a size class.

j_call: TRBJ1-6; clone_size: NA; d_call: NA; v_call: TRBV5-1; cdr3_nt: TGCGCCAGCAGCTTGCTTCAGGAAGGAAATTCACCCCTCCACTTT; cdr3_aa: CASSLLQEGNSPLHF
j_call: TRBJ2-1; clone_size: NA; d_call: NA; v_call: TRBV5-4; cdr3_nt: TGTGCCAGCAGCTTGGCGAAAAATGAGCAGTTCTTC; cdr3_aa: CASSLAKNEQFF
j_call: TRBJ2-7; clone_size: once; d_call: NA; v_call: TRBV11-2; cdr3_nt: TGTGCCAGCAGCTTAGGTTTGGACTACGAGCAGTACTTC; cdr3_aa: CASSLGLDYEQYF
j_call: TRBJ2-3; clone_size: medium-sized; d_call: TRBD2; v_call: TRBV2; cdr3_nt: TGTGCCAGCCTCGGACTAGCGGGGGGACGTACGCAGTATTTT; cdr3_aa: CASLGLAGGRTQYF
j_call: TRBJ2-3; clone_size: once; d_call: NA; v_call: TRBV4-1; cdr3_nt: TGCGCCAGCAGCCGAGATGCTAGCACAGATACGCAGTATTTT; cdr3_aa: CASSRDASTDTQYF
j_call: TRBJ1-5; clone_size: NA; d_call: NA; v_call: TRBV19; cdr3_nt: TGTGCCAGTAGTATACTTGGAAATCAGCCCCAGCATTTT; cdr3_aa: CASSILGNQPQHF
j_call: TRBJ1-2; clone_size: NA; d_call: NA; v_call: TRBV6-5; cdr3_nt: TGTGCCAGCAGTTACCGCGAGGGGTTTCAATTTGGCTACACCTTC; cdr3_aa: CASSYREGFQFGYTF
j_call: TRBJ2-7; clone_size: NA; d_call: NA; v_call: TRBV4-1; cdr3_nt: TGCGCCAGCAGCCAAGCCCCCGGGGCGGGGACCTACGAGCAGTACTTC; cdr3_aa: CASSQAPGAGTYEQYF
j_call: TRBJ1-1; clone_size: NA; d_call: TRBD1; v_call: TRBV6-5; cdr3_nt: TGTGCCAGCAGTTATGCAGGGGGACGGACTGAAGCTTTCTTT; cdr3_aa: CASSYAGGRTEAFF
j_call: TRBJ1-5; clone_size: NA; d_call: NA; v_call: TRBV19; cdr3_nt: TGTGCCAGTAGGCCAGCTAATCAGCCCCAGCATTTT; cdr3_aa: CASRPANQPQHF
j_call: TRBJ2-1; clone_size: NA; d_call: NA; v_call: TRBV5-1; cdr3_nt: TGCGCCAGCGGGTCGAGGAGTCACAATGAGCAGTTCTTC; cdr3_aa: CASGSRSHNEQFF
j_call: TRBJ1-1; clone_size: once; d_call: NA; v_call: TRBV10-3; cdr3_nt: TGTGCCAGCTCGGGTCCGGGGACTGAAGCTTTCTTT; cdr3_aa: CASSGPGTEAFF
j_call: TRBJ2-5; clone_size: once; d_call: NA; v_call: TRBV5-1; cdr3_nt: TGCGCCAGCAGCGAACTAGAGACCCAGTACTTC; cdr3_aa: CASSELETQYF
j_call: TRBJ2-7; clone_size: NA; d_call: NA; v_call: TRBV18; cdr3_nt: TGTGCCAGCTCACTTCCGGGACGGGCCTACGAGCAGTACTTC; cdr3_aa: CASSLPGRAYEQYF
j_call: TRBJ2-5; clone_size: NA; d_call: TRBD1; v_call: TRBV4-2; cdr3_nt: TGTGCCAGCAGCCAAGCTACTCTAAGATCGACAGGGGAAGAGACCCAGTACTTC; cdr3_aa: CASSQATLRSTGEETQYF
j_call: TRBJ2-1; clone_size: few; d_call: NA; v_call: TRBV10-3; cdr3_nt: TGTGCCATCAGTGAGACAGGGTCCCAGTTCTTC; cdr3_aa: CAISETGSQFF
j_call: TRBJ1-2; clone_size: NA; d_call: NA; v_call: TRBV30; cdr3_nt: TGTGCCTGGACACAGGGCAAATATGGCTACACCTTC; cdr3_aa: CAWTQGKYGYTF
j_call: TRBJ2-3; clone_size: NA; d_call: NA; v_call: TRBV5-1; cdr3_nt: TGCGCCAGCAGCTTGCAGGGGAACACAGATACGCAGTATTTT; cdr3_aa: CASSLQGNTDTQYF
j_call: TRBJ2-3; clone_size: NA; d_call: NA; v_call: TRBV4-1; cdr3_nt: TGCGCCAGCAGCCAAGGGTGGGGGGCGGGCGGCACAGATACGCAGTATTTT; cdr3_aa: CASSQGWGAGGTDTQYF
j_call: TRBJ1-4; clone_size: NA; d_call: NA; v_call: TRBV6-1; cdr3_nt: TGTGCCAGCACCGGAAGGAGGACGGGGCCGTCAAAACTGTTTTTT; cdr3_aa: CASTGRRTGPSKLFF
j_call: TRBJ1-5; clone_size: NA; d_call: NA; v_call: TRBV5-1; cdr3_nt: TGCGCCAGCAGCTTGGGGGGGGAAGGTCAGCCCCAGCATTTT; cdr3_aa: CASSLGGEGQPQHF
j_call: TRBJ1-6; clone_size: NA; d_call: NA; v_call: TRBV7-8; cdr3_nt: TGTGCCAGCAGCTTAGTAGTCGGGAATTCACCCCTCCACTTT; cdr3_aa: CASSLVVGNSPLHF
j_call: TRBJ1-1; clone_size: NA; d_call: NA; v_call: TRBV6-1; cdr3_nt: TGTGCCAGCAGTGTCTCCACTCCTGAAGCTTTCTTT; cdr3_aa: CASSVSTPEAFF
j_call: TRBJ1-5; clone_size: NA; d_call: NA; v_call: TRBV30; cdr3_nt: TGTGCCTGGAGTCCCCAGTCAAATCAGCCCCAGCATTTT; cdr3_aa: CAWSPQSNQPQHF
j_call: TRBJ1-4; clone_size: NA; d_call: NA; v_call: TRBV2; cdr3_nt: TGTGCCAGCAGTGCCAGGGCAACTAATGAAAAACTGTTTTTT; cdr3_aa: CASSARATNEKLFF